These 26 T cell receptor beta chains were all obtained from the same sample, sequenced in a study of blood T cells in healthy people across ages. PCR was performed a second time for roughly 7 to 12 cycles using a sample-barcoded 5' primer and a J-beta primer mix. TCRdb analysed the 5' RACE reads with MiXCR anew, one entry per CDR3 protein. The profile shows about 680,000 distinct CDR3 sequences, 45% to 50% of them singletons. The sample comprised blood. Source of these receptors: an older woman in good health.

The rearrangement links TRBV4-3 to TRBJ2-5, with 14 bases that match TRBD2. The CDR3 is 17 amino acids. Germline V gene lookup returns CDR1 LGHNA and CDR2 YSLEER. The ends lost 4 bases at V and 11 bases at J; junction bases unmatched: 15. CDR3: CASSLGLGLAGVGEQYF. In DNA, the CDR3 is TGCGCCAGCAGCCTTGGGCTGGGACTAGCGGGAGTTGGTGAGCAGTACTTC.

The genes are TRBV20-1 and TRBJ2-1; 12 bases line up with TRBD2. The germline gives CDR1 DFQATT, CDR2 SNEGSKA (reference sequence). The length of the CDR3 is 16 residues. V trimming: 5 bases; J trimming: 2 bases; junction bases outside the gene matches: 7. CDR3 in DNA: TGCAGTGCTGAGACTAGCGGGAGAGGTACCTACAATGAGCAGTTCTTC. Translated: CSAETSGRGTYNEQFF.

This chain uses TRBV12-3 or TRBV12-4 with TRBJ2-7, with TRBD2 identical over 13 bases. V dropped 5 bases and J dropped 7; count of bases not matched to a gene: 8. This CDR3 is 15 amino acids long. The CDR3 sequence: CASSRTSGRHNEQYF. The CDR3 region has the DNA TGTGCCAGCAGTAGGACTAGCGGGAGACACAATGAGCAGTACTTC.

The chain recombines TRBV2 with TRBJ2-5; 7 nucleotides line up with TRBD2. J lost 1 base, V lost 3 bases, and 8 bases had no gene match. Per the germline V gene, CDR1 is SNHLY and CDR2 is FYNNEI. The CDR3 runs 16 residues. The CDR3, as DNA: TGTGCCAGCAGTGACGCAGCGGGAACCGCCCAAGAGACCCAGTACTTC. Translated: CASSDAAGTAQETQYF. The full variable domain, rest sourced from reference TRBV2 and TRBJ2-5, is EPEVTQTPSHQVTQMGQEVILRCVPISNHLYFYWYRQILGQKVEFLVSFYNNEISEKSEIFDDQFSVERPDGSNFTLKIRSTKLEDSAMYFCASSDAAGTAQETQYFGPGTRLLVL.

The rearrangement links TRBV3-1 to TRBJ2-5; 10 bases line up with TRBD2. The CDR3 is 22 residues long. Germline values: CDR1 LGHDT, CDR2 YNNKEL (reference sequence). Trimming at V came to 0 bases and at J to 0 bases, leaving 19 bases not matched to a gene. DNA for the CDR3: TGTGCCAGCAGCCAAGAAGTCCCATCTAGCGGGAGAGGGGGGGGGCACCAAGAGACCCAGTACTTC. It is translated as CASSQEVPSSGRGGGHQETQYF.

Only a few counts were recorded for this clonotype. The chain uses TRBV7-9 and TRBJ2-7; 12 bases match TRBD2. J lost 7 bases, V lost 6 bases, and 7 bases had no gene match. The CDR3 contains 14 residues. Germline V gives CDR1 SEHNR, CDR2 FQNEAQ (reference sequence). CDR3 amino acids: CASSPSGRAREQYF. The CDR3 DNA sequence: TGTGCCAGCAGTCCTAGCGGGAGGGCCCGTGAGCAGTACTTC.

This chain links TRBV2 with TRBJ2-7, with TRBD1 matching over 7 bases. The trim removed 4 bases at V and 7 bases at J, leaving 7 bases unmatched. Germline V gene data show CDR1 as SNHLY and CDR2 as FYNNEI. The length of the CDR3 is 13 residues. CDR3 region: CASSAEGAFEQYF. Here the CDR3 DNA reads TGTGCCAGCAGTGCTGAGGGGGCGTTTGAGCAGTACTTC.

The J gene is TRBJ2-2, the V gene TRBV12-3 or TRBV12-4; the D gene is possibly TRBD2 (6 bases). This CDR3 region has 16 residues. The ends were cut back, 4 bases at V and 4 bases at J, with 16 bases in the middle. In DNA form, the CDR3 reads TGTGCCAGCAGTTACCTTGGAGGGCCGCTCACCGGGGAGCTGTTTTTT. Its protein product is CASSYLGGPLTGELFF.

This rearrangement joins TRBV6-5 to TRBJ2-1, with D possibly TRBD1 on 5 matching bases. Germline CDR1 reads MNHEY; CDR2 reads SVGAGI. V lost 2 bases and J 7 bases, leaving 9 bases between the germline ends. This CDR3 spans 13 amino acids. CDR3 sequence: CASSYAGQNEQFF. The DNA of the CDR3 is TGTGCCAGCAGTTACGCAGGGCAAAATGAGCAGTTCTTC.

The chain links TRBV25-1 to TRBJ2-7; D unclear. Germline CDR1 and CDR2: MGHDK and SYGVNS. Between the trimmed V and J ends, which lost 3 bases and 3 bases, there was a span of 9 bases. The CDR3 covers 13 residues. The CDR3 sequence is CASSDQGYYEQYF. The CDR3 bases are TGTGCCAGCAGTGACCAAGGATACTACGAGCAGTACTTC.

The chain has TRBV21-1 and TRBJ2-3; the listed D gene, TRBD1, was not tested against the DNA. TRBV21-1 is recorded as a pseudogene. CDR3 length: 15 residues. CDR3 sequence: CAGLIGDRETDTQYF. CDR3 in DNA: TGTGCCGGTCTCATAGGGGACAGGGAAACAGATACGCAGTATTTT.

The rearrangement joins TRBV2 to TRBJ1-6; possible D gene TRBD1, 5 bases. Per the germline V gene, CDR1 is SNHLY and CDR2 is FYNNEI. The CDR3 is 15 residues long. V was pared by 7 bases and J by 10 bases, with 20 bases between. The CDR3 nucleotides are TGTGCCAGCACTGCGCGCCGGGACGGCCTCTCACCCCTCCACTTT. Its protein product is CASTARRDGLSPLHF.

The rearrangement links TRBV29-1 to TRBJ2-7; TRBD2 matches 11 bases. CDR3 length equals 14 residues. Germline CDR1 SQVTM, CDR2 ANQGSEA. V trimming: 8 bases; J trimming: 3 bases; junction bases outside the gene matches: 9. The CDR3 DNA reads TGCAGCACAAACCTAGCGGGAGGCATCTACGAGCAGTACTTC. This encodes CSTNLAGGIYEQYF.

This chain links TRBV28 with TRBJ2-5, with 9 bases matching TRBD1. The end of the DNA aligns better with TRBJ2-7, so the J call may be wrong. The CDR3 contains 17 residues. The germline gives CDR1 MDHEN, CDR2 SYDVKM. CDR3 nucleotides: TGTGCCAGCAGTTTTTCGGGCTTGGACAGGGGTAGCTACGAGCAGTACTTC. Protein product: CASSFSGLDRGSYEQYF.

This clonotype showed up just a few times. The chain carries TRBV20-1 and TRBJ2-1; 13 nucleotides agree with TRBD2. Germline CDR1 reads DFQATT; CDR2 reads SNEGSKA (reference sequence). This CDR3 region has 15 residues. V was clipped by 6 bases and J by 9 bases; unmatched bases: 11. The CDR3 here is CSASSITSGRGEQFF. DNA of the CDR3: TGCAGTGCCAGTTCGATAACTAGCGGGAGGGGTGAGCAGTTCTTC.

This chain connects TRBV4-2 to TRBJ2-1; 14 bases align to TRBD2. The V and J ends lost 4 bases and 7 bases, in that order; junction bases with no gene match: 12. The length of the CDR3 is 18 residues. Germline-derived CDR1 and CDR2 are LGHNA and YNFKEQ. CDR3 nucleotides: TGTGCCAGCAGCCTGACTGGACTAGCGGGAGGTTTGGGGAATGAGCAGTTCTTC. Protein sequence: CASSLTGLAGGLGNEQFF.

V and J are TRBV20-1 and TRBJ2-7, with D perhaps matching TRBD2 (6 bases). In germline, CDR1 is DFQATT, CDR2 SNEGSKA (reference sequence). The CDR3 loop spans 14 amino acids. Trimming pared 3 bases from V and 7 bases from J, leaving 19 bases between. The CDR3 region is CSARWGLSAGEQYF. In DNA, the CDR3 is TGCAGTGCTAGGTGGGGCCTCTCGGCGGGAGAGCAGTACTTC.

The sample holds many counts of this clonotype. This sequence joins TRBV5-5 and TRBJ1-5; D gene uncertain. From germline, CDR1 is SGHKS and CDR2 YYEKEE (reference sequence). Deletions cut 1 base from V and 5 bases from J, with 10 bases between. CDR3 length equals 14 residues. The CDR3 here is CASSLKGGDQPQHF. As DNA, the CDR3 is TGTGCCAGCAGCTTGAAAGGTGGAGATCAGCCCCAGCATTTT.

The table lists this clonotype with a few counts. The V gene is TRBV4-2, the J gene TRBJ2-3, with D hard to call. The CDR3 totals 16 residues. With 0 bases removed from V and 1 base from J, the gap between germline ends came to 11 bases. In germline, CDR1 is LGHNA, CDR2 YNFKEQ. CDR3 in DNA: TGTGCCAGCAGCCAAGATCACGGGCTGGGCACAGATACGCAGTATTTT. It is translated as CASSQDHGLGTDTQYF.

CDR3 residues: CSALCSFAQPFF. The CDR3 DNA reads as TGCAGTGCTCTATGCAGTTTTGCCCAACCTTTCTTT. The chain uses TRBV20-1 and TRBJ1-1, with D unresolved. The CDR3 runs 12 residues. Deletions cut 5 bases from V and 12 bases from J, with 19 bases between. Germline CDR1 and CDR2: DFQATT and SNEGSKA (reference sequence).

The table lists this clonotype with a few counts. V is TRBV9 and J is TRBJ2-5; D unclear. The V gene's germline CDR1 is SGDLS and CDR2 YYNGEE. Trimming cost V 1 base and J 4 bases, with 11 bases left between them. The CDR3 is made up of 14 amino acids. The CDR3 DNA follows: TGTGCCAGCAGCGTAAGGGTCCTAGGAGAGACCCAGTACTTC. Its protein product is CASSVRVLGETQYF.

The CDR3 region is CAISGPGREDGYTF. For the CDR3, the DNA is TGTGCCATCAGTGGACCGGGACGCGAGGATGGCTACACCTTC. The chain links TRBV10-3 to TRBJ1-2; D might be TRBD1 (5 bases). CDR3 length: 14 residues. The ends were cut back, 4 bases at V and 6 bases at J, with 15 bases in the middle. Germline V CDR1 and CDR2: ENHRY, SYGVKD.

Notes on this clonotype: Germline and junction disagree at one end, which may indicate a read error. The V and J genes are TRBV10-3 and TRBJ2-3; D gene unclear. The CDR3 is 13 amino acids. In germline, CDR1 is ENHRY, CDR2 SYGVKD. CDR3 loop: CAISKSQTDTQYF. Here the CDR3 DNA reads TGTGCCATCAGTAAGTCTCAGACAGATACGCAGTATTTT.

V and J are TRBV15 and TRBJ1-2; D unresolved. This CDR3 region has 12 residues. Per the germline V gene, CDR1 is LNHNV and CDR2 is YYDKDF (reference sequence). Trimming removed 8 bases at V and 2 bases at J, with 9 bases between. The CDR3 protein is CATGGPNYGYTF. The CDR3 bases are TGTGCCACCGGAGGTCCCAACTATGGCTACACCTTC.

The chain recombines TRBV14 with TRBJ2-4; 9 bases map to TRBD2. Near its end, the DNA agrees better with TRBJ2-7, so the J call may be wrong. Looked up from germline, CDR1 is SGHDN and CDR2 is FVKESK. The CDR3 is 13 amino acids. In DNA, the CDR3 is TGTGCCAGCTCCCCTAGCGGGAACTACGAGCAGTACTTC. The encoded protein is CASSPSGNYEQYF.

The rearrangement uses TRBV10-2 and TRBJ2-3; 12 bases fit TRBD1. V lost 2 bases to trimming and J lost 4 bases; unmatched junction nucleotides: 4. Germline CDR1 is WSHSY and CDR2 is SAAADI. The CDR3 spans 16 residues. CDR3: CASSERGTGGPDTQYF. The CDR3 DNA reads as TGCGCCAGCAGTGAGAGGGGGACAGGGGGCCCAGATACGCAGTATTTT.